Shown below are 6 T cell receptor beta chains from a single sample sequenced in a study of cytomegalovirus exposure and HLA in healthy donors. PCR used 60 Vbeta primers and 13 Jbeta primers. Repertoires were generated with immunoSEQ multiplex PCR, while TCRdb's copy carries only in-frame clones and drops some. In the table there are about 130,000 clones, approximately 68% of which are singletons. The sample consisted of PBMCs. These receptor sequences come from a man aged 30-40 years in good health and CMV-seropositive.

The chain couples TRBV5-1 to TRBJ2-1, with D possibly TRBD2 on 5 matching bases. From germline, CDR1 is SGHRS and CDR2 YFSETQ. Trimming pared 1 base from V and 0 bases from J, leaving 17 bases between. CDR3 length: 18 residues. In nucleotides, the CDR3 is TGCGCCAGCAGCTTGAGGTCCTTGGCGGACTCCTCCTACAATGAGCAGTTCTTC. This gives the protein CASSLRSLADSSYNEQFF.

J is TRBJ2-7 and V is TRBV6-5; 7 bases map to TRBD1. Germline V gives CDR1 MNHEY, CDR2 SVGAGI. The V and J ends lost 7 bases and 0 bases, in that order; junction bases with no gene match: 6. The CDR3 contains 14 residues. Here the CDR3 reads CASNRDRDSYEQYF. In DNA, the CDR3 is TGTGCCAGCAACCGGGACAGAGACTCCTACGAGCAGTACTTC.

This sequence joins TRBV5-4 and TRBJ2-7; D ambiguous. CDR3 length: 14 amino acids. Germline V CDR1 and CDR2: SGHNT, YYREEE (reference sequence). V lost 0 bases, J lost 4 bases, and 11 bases lay in between. The CDR3 spells CASSLVGDLYEQYF. CDR3 bases: TGTGCCAGCAGCTTGGTTGGAGATCTGTACGAGCAGTACTTC.

The chain is built from TRBV4-3 and TRBJ2-7; 7 bases match TRBD2. Germline V gene sequence: CDR1 LGHNA, CDR2 YSLEER. The CDR3 length is 16 residues. V shed 1 base and J 0 bases; nucleotides not matched to a gene: 6. Written as DNA, the CDR3 is TGCGCCAGCAGCCAAGGATGGGGGACTAACTCCTACGAGCAGTACTTC. The encoded protein is CASSQGWGTNSYEQYF.

The chain has TRBV4-3 and TRBJ2-2, with 14 bases matching TRBD2. The CDR3 totals 18 residues. The V segment lost 4 bases and the J segment 4 bases; nucleotides outside the gene matches: 8. The germline gives CDR1 LGHNA, CDR2 YSLEER. CDR3 sequence: CASSPGTSGSEATGELFF. The CDR3 nucleotides are TGCGCCAGCAGCCCTGGGACTAGCGGGAGCGAGGCCACCGGGGAGCTGTTTTTT.

This sequence joins TRBV7-8 and TRBJ1-5, with D tentatively TRBD1 (6 bases). The germline V gene encodes CDR1 SGHVS and CDR2 FQNEAQ. Trimming shortened V by 0 bases and J by 12 bases, and 12 bases separated the two germline ends. The CDR3 is made up of 13 amino acids. CDR3 sequence: CASSLAIEGDQHF. The CDR3 region has the DNA TGTGCCAGCAGCTTAGCGATTGAGGGGGACCAGCATTTT.